This TCR beta chain emerged from a study of Tregs in tolerant kidney transplant recipients (dated by TCRdb to between 2018 and 2021). A note on the overall study: Before combined kidney and bone marrow transplantation, this study identified donor-specific regulatory T cells using TCRbeta sequencing and then followed those same cells after transplant. TCRbeta repertoire sequencing was used in 3 healthy controls to compare several ways of expanding Tregs specific for an allogeneic donor.

For TCRbeta CDR3 sequencing, genomic DNA was extracted from sorted cells using the QIAGEN DNeasy Blood and Tissue Kit. High-throughput TCRbeta CDR3 sequencing was carried out commercially through immunoSEQ, with PCR amplification with bias correction and internal controls included. Concerning the study's data processing: Unique productive TCRbeta sequences were defined by CDR3 nucleotide sequence where primers matched, and otherwise by CDR3 amino acid sequence together with Vbeta and Jbeta genes. Sorting error was corrected by removing sequences shared between sorted populations at a frequency ratio of 2:1 or less, and the remaining shared sequences were assigned to the higher population. A sequence counted as donor-reactive if, in CFSE-low cells, the sequence had a frequency of at least 0.01% and was expanded at least 5-fold compared with unstimulated cells. Repertoire divergence was quantified by Jensen-Shannon divergence calculated from the top 100 TCRbeta sequences ranked by frequency. When a sample had multiple sequencing runs, each run was corrected for sorting error separately and the runs were then pooled. The table was pulled from immuneACCESS by TCRdb, which kept in-frame rearrangements only. Such tables lose some clones; where checked, under half of the loss comes from unresolved V genes, and the rest has no known cause. V, J and clone size derive from that table, while D and trimming were established from the DNA sequence. The sample has about 88,000 clones on record, roughly 92% of them singletons. Roughly 5% of the sample rests with the top ten.

What the study reported, not specific to this receptor: The most biologically relevant and donor-specific TCRbeta repertoire appeared to be identified by expanding Tregs with activated donor B cells. Although technical replication error seemed to be minimal, the question of biological reproducibility was not addressed directly. Because the study included only a small number of patients, the results must be confirmed in larger populations and under other immunosuppression protocols.

For this chain, trimming is 5 bases at the V end and 5 bases at the J end, and the number of junction bases without a gene match is 2. From the cysteine through the phenylalanine, the CDR3 covers 12 amino acids. Just the 36-base CDR3 DNA is kept, in frame starting at base 1. Taken from the germline V gene (reference sequence), the CDR1 and CDR2 loops are MNHEY and SMNVEV. Thawed PBMCs were FACS-sorted into unstimulated Tregs (CD4+CD25+CD127-), CD4+ non-Tregs (CD4+CD25-), CD4 cells and CD8 cells. Healthy control blood came either as purchased buffy coats or from healthy volunteers. Healthy control blood was processed to PBMCs with a Ficoll density gradient and then cryopreserved, whereas patient PBMCs were collected both before and after transplant. In this sample, this clone turned up once. Its antigen is still unknown. The sample holds no much larger clone one base away, and base qualities are not on file.

Sequenced input: CD8+ T cells from blood. The rearranged chain carries TRBV27 and TRBJ1-2, with TRBD1 matching 7 junction bases. The receptor was isolated from a human donor in good health. The DNA reads TGTGCCAGCAGTACAGGGGCTTATGGCTACACCTTC. It encodes CASSTGAYGYTF.